Below are 26 T cell receptor beta chains sequenced from a single sample in a study of blood T cells in healthy people across ages. For the second PCR, which ran for roughly 7 to 11 cycles, a sample-barcoded 5' primer and a J-beta primer mix were used. TCRdb called the 5' RACE reads again in MiXCR, with one record for every CDR3 protein. Of approximately 600,000 distinct CDR3 sequences in the sample, roughly three fifths are singletons; the top ten hold 30% to 40%. The sequencing sample was made of blood. The origin of the receptors is a man aged 60 to 69 in good health.

This clonotype showed up just once. The chain employs TRBV29-1 and TRBJ1-5; D gene ambiguous. V dropped 4 bases and J dropped 1 base, with 8 bases sitting between them. Germline V gives CDR1 SQVTM, CDR2 ANQGSEA. The CDR3 is made up of 13 amino acids. CDR3 bases: TGCAGCGTTGTCGGGTCGAGCAATCAGCCCCAGCATTTT. This sequence encodes CSVVGSSNQPQHF.

This clonotype has more than one count but fewer than ten. The chain links TRBV2 to TRBJ1-6; TRBD1 is a possible D gene (6 bases). Germline values: CDR1 SNHLY, CDR2 FYNNEI. V lost 8 bases, J lost 7 bases, and 15 bases lay in between. The CDR3 loop spans 14 amino acids. The chain's CDR3 is CASARTVPNSPLHF. CDR3 coding DNA: TGTGCCAGCGCCCGGACAGTGCCCAATTCACCCCTCCACTTT.

The V gene is TRBV10-2, the J gene TRBJ2-3; 10 bases agree with TRBD1. The germline V gene has CDR1 WSHSY and CDR2 SAAADI. The length of the CDR3 is 14 residues. Trimming took 7 bases from V and 1 from J; bases not matched to a gene: 2. CDR3 sequence reads: CASTGTGGTDTQYF. CDR3 sequence (DNA): TGCGCCAGCACCGGGACAGGGGGCACAGATACGCAGTATTTT.

J is TRBJ1-6 and V is TRBV27, with 8 positions matching TRBD1. Trimming took 2 bases from V and 9 from J; bases not matched to a gene: 6. The CDR3 totals 15 residues. Germline CDR1 MNHEY, CDR2 SMNVEV (reference sequence). The CDR3 region is CASSLLDRDTSPLHF. The CDR3 DNA sequence: TGTGCCAGCAGTTTACTGGACAGGGATACTTCACCCCTCCACTTT.

This clonotype was counted a few times. V gene TRBV6-5 combines with J gene TRBJ1-4; 7 bases are shared with TRBD1. V gave up 6 bases and J gave up 7 bases; unmatched junction bases: 8. This CDR3 has 14 residues. Germline V gene lookup returns CDR1 MNHEY and CDR2 SVGAGI. The DNA of the CDR3 is TGTGCCAGCAGCCCCCGACAGGGAGCTGAAAAACTGTTTTTT. It is translated as CASSPRQGAEKLFF.

This sequence joins TRBV5-1 and TRBJ2-4; 9 bases align to TRBD2. The germline V gene has CDR1 SGHRS and CDR2 YFSETQ. The ends lost 5 bases at V and 6 bases at J; junction bases unmatched: 3. CDR3 length: 13 residues. The CDR3 coding sequence is TGCGCCAGCAGTTTGACTAGCGGAAACATTCAGTACTTC. Its translation: CASSLTSGNIQYF.

For this clonotype: A junction boundary mismatches the germline segment, possibly from a read error. The chain recombines TRBV12-3 or TRBV12-4 with TRBJ1-6; D might be TRBD1 (6 bases). The CDR3 spans 15 residues. CDR3 amino acids: CTSSLRGAGNSPLHF. The CDR3 DNA sequence: TGTACCAGCAGTTTAAGGGGGGCCGGGAATTCACCCCTCCACTTT.

V is TRBV20-1 and J is TRBJ1-2; D unclear. The CDR3 length is 11 residues. Trimming cost V 4 bases and J 7 bases, with 10 bases left between them. Germline values: CDR1 DFQATT, CDR2 SNEGSKA (reference sequence). CDR3 sequence (DNA): TGCAGTGCTATTGTAGTTCCTGGCTACACCTTC. Residues: CSAIVVPGYTF.

CDR3 sequence: CASSESRYSNQPQHF. CDR3 coding DNA: TGTGCCAGCAGTGAGTCCAGATATAGCAATCAGCCCCAGCATTTT. J is TRBJ1-5 and V is TRBV6-1; D unclear. Germline CDR1 and CDR2: MNHNS and SASEGT. Trimming removed 3 bases at V and 0 bases at J, with 9 bases between. This CDR3 region has 15 residues.

DNA for the CDR3: TGTGCCAGCAGCCCTGGGACAGGGTGGAATGGAAACATTCAGTACTTC. Translation: CASSPGTGWNGNIQYF. The chain recombines TRBV7-2 with TRBJ2-4; 9 bases map to TRBD1. Germline V CDR1 and CDR2: SGHTA, FQGNSA. The CDR3 is 16 residues long. The ends lost 5 bases at V and 6 bases at J; junction bases unmatched: 11.

The chain couples TRBV20-1 to TRBJ2-7; TRBD1 is a possible D gene (5 bases). This CDR3 is 13 amino acids long. Trimming removed 7 bases from V and 6 bases from J, with 19 bases in between. Germline-derived CDR1 and CDR2 are DFQATT and SNEGSKA (reference sequence). DNA of the CDR3: TGCAGTGTCGAACTGGGGCTACTTGGCGAGCAGTACTTC. The encoded protein is CSVELGLLGEQYF.

This clonotype was counted a few times. The rearrangement links TRBV10-3 to TRBJ1-2; possible D gene TRBD1, 6 bases. Germline-derived CDR1 and CDR2 are ENHRY and SYGVKD. V was pared by 7 bases and J by 5 bases, with 17 bases between. This CDR3 spans 14 amino acids. The CDR3 spells CAIMGNRDSYGYTF. The CDR3 DNA is TGTGCCATCATGGGTAACAGGGATTCTTATGGCTACACCTTC.

This sequence joins TRBV5-4 and TRBJ2-4; D might be TRBD1 (6 bases). The DNA matches TRBJ2-7 better at its end, which makes the J call doubtful. The CDR3 has 14 amino acids. Germline CDR1 and CDR2: SGHNT and YYREEE (reference sequence). DNA for the CDR3: TGTGCCAGCAGCTTGGACAGGGAACCCTACGAGCAGTACTTC. Translating gives CASSLDREPYEQYF.

This chain links TRBV28 with TRBJ1-6; D might be TRBD1 (6 bases). The CDR3 is 16 amino acids. The ends were cut back, 6 bases at V and 5 bases at J, with 17 bases in the middle. Looked up from germline, CDR1 is MDHEN and CDR2 is SYDVKM. In DNA form, the CDR3 reads TGTGCCAGCAGAGAGGACAGAGGATTAAATAATTCACCCCTCCACTTT. This codes for CASREDRGLNNSPLHF.

This chain connects TRBV2 to TRBJ1-1; D is uncertain. Germline values: CDR1 SNHLY, CDR2 FYNNEI. The V end was cut by 2 bases, the J end by 1 base, with 5 bases between. The CDR3 covers 13 residues. The CDR3: CASSEQSNTEAFF. The CDR3 DNA reads as TGTGCCAGCAGTGAACAGTCGAACACTGAAGCTTTCTTT.

V and J are TRBV7-2 and TRBJ2-7; 8 nucleotides align to TRBD2. TRBJ2-5 explains the end of the DNA better; the J call may be wrong. In germline, CDR1 is SGHTA, CDR2 FQGNSA. CDR3 length: 15 amino acids. The CDR3 is CASSPRAGGWETQYF. In DNA, the CDR3 is TGTGCCAGCAGCCCCCGTGCGGGGGGCTGGGAGACCCAGTACTTC.

This clonotype was counted a few times. CDR3 sequence (DNA): TGTGCCAGCAGCCCAGACCGGACGACCGAATCCTACGAGCAGTACTTC. Amino acids: CASSPDRTTESYEQYF. The chain joins TRBV11-2 to TRBJ2-7; no definite D call. Trimming stripped 5 bases from V and 1 base from J, with 18 bases between. The CDR3 runs to 16 residues. From germline, CDR1 is SGHAT and CDR2 FQNNGV.

V gene TRBV7-9 combines with J gene TRBJ2-1; 9 positions agree with TRBD1. The CDR3 length is 14 residues. Germline V gene lookup returns CDR1 SEHNR and CDR2 FQNEAQ (reference sequence). The J segment lost 10 bases and the V segment lost 4 bases, leaving 8 bases of the junction unmatched. This CDR3 is CASSWDRVAGEQFF. CDR3 DNA: TGTGCCAGCAGCTGGGACAGGGTAGCCGGGGAGCAGTTCTTC.

This clonotype was seen only a few times. The chain has TRBV10-3 and TRBJ2-7; a weak D match, TRBD1 (5 bases). The CDR3 runs to 12 residues. Germline assignment: CDR1 ENHRY and CDR2 SYGVKD. V gave up 6 bases and J gave up 4 bases, with 10 bases separating them. The CDR3 DNA is TGTGCCATCAGCGATCAGGGATACGAGCAGTACTTC. This encodes CAISDQGYEQYF.

This clonotype was picked up a small number of times. The chain combines TRBV20-1 with TRBJ1-2; 7 bases align to TRBD1. V gave up 2 bases and J gave up 6 bases; unmatched junction bases: 6. Germline lookup yields CDR1 DFQATT and CDR2 SNEGSKA (reference sequence). The CDR3 has 13 amino acids. As DNA, the CDR3 is TGCAGTGCTAGATTCGACAGGGTACATGGCTACACCTTC. Its protein product is CSARFDRVHGYTF.

V and J are TRBV5-1 and TRBJ1-2, with D possibly matching TRBD1 (5 bases). Trimming removed 0 bases from V and 4 bases from J, with 10 bases in between. Per germline, CDR1 SGHRS and CDR2 YFSETQ. The CDR3 is 14 amino acids. CDR3 in amino acids: CASSLEGEAYGYTF. The CDR3 DNA is TGCGCCAGCAGCTTGGAAGGGGAGGCCTATGGCTACACCTTC.

A single count supports this clonotype. This chain joins TRBV5-1 and TRBJ2-5; 11 bases map to TRBD2. This CDR3 contains 15 residues. The V gene's germline CDR1 is SGHRS and CDR2 YFSETQ. Trimming removed 7 bases from V and 3 bases from J; junction bases left unmatched: 8. DNA of the CDR3: TGCGCCAGCGGTCTAGCGGGGGGCCAGAAAGAGACCCAGTACTTC. This encodes CASGLAGGQKETQYF.

The V gene is TRBV6-5, the J gene TRBJ1-1; D gene ambiguous. The germline V gene has CDR1 MNHEY and CDR2 SVGAGI. The CDR3 is 12 amino acids. Trimming took off 5 bases at V and 1 base at J, with 5 bases between the two ends. The CDR3 spells CASSAPNTEAFF. In DNA, the CDR3 is TGTGCCAGCAGTGCGCCGAACACTGAAGCTTTCTTT.

This chain connects TRBV5-1 to TRBJ1-2; a weak D match, TRBD1 (6 bases). This CDR3 is 14 amino acids long. With 0 bases removed from V and 2 bases from J, the gap between germline ends came to 8 bases. Looked up from germline, CDR1 is SGHRS and CDR2 is YFSETQ. The CDR3 here is CASSLGDTNYGYTF. The CDR3 DNA reads TGCGCCAGCAGCTTGGGGGACACCAACTATGGCTACACCTTC.

The genes are TRBV7-2 and TRBJ2-7; D is undetermined. This CDR3 is built from 13 residues. V shed 5 bases and J shed 6 bases, with 14 bases lying between them. The germline gives CDR1 SGHTA, CDR2 FQGNSA. CDR3 residues: CASSPAGVGEQYF. In DNA form, the CDR3 reads TGTGCCAGCAGCCCTGCAGGAGTAGGCGAGCAGTACTTC.

The chain has TRBV6-5 and TRBJ1-1, with no clear D. CDR3 length: 14 residues. Between the trimmed V and J ends, which lost 0 bases and 4 bases, there was a span of 9 bases. The V gene's germline CDR1 is MNHEY and CDR2 SVGAGI. CDR3 protein: CASSYSSGSTEAFF. The CDR3 DNA reads TGTGCCAGCAGTTACTCGAGCGGGAGCACTGAAGCTTTCTTT.